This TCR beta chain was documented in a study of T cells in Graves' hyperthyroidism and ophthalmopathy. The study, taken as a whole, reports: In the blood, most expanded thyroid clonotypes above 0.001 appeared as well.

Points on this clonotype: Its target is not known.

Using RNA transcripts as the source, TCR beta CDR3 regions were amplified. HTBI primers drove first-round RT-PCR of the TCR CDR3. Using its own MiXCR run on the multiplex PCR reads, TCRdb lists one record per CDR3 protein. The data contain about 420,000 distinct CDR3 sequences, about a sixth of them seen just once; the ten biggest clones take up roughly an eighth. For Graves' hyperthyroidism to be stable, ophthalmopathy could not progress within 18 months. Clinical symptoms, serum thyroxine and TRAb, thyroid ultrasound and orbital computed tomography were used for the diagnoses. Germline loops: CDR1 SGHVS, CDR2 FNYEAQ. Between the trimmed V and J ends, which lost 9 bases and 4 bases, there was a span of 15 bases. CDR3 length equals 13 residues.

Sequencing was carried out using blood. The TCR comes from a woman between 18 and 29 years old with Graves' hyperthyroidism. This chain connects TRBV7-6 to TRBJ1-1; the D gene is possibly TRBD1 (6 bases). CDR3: CASTRGGVTEAFF. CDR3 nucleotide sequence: TGTGCCAGTACAAGGGGGGGAGTCACTGAAGCTTTCTTT.